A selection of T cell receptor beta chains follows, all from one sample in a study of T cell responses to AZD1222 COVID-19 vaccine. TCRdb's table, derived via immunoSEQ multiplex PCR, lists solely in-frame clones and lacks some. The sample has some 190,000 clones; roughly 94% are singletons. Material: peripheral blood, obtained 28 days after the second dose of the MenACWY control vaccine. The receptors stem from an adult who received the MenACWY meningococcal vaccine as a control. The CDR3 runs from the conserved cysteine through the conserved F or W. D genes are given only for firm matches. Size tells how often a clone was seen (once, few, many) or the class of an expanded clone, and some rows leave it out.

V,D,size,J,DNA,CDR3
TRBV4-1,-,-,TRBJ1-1,TGCGCCAGCAGCCAGGGGATGAACACTGAAGCTTTCTTT,CASSQGMNTEAFF
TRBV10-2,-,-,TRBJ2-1,TGCGCCAGCAGTGAATATAATGAGCAGTTCTTC,CASSEYNEQFF
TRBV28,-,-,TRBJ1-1,TGTGCCAGCAGTTATACGAACACTGAAGCTTTCTTT,CASSYTNTEAFF
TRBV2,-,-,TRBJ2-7,TGTGCCAGCAGGGGGGTAGCGGTCGCCTACGAGCAGTACTTC,CASRGVAVAYEQYF
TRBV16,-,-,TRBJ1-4,TGTGCCAGCAGCCAATCCAACAGGGTAGATGAAAAACTGTTTTTT,CASSQSNRVDEKLFF
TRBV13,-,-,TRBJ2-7,TGTGCCAGTAGCCTAACAGGGCTCACCTACGAGCAGTACTTC,CASSLTGLTYEQYF
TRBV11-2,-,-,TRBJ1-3,TGTGCCAGCAGCCCCCGGCCGAACGGAAACACCATATATTTT,CASSPRPNGNTIYF
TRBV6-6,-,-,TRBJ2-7,TGTGCCAGCAGTTTTAACGCTCCCAAGTACGAGCAGTACTTC,CASSFNAPKYEQYF
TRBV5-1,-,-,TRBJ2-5,TGCGCCAGCAGCTTACAAGAGACCCAGTACTTC,CASSLQETQYF
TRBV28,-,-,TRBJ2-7,TGTGCCAGCAGTTTACCGACAGATATTAACTCCTACGAGCAGTACTTC,CASSLPTDINSYEQYF
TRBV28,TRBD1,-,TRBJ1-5,TGTGCCAGCAGGGACAGGGTTCAGCCCCAGCATTTT,CASRDRVQPQHF
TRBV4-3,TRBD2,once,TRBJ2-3,TGCGCCAGCAGCCGTCTTACTGCGGGGGGGGGTGGCACAGATACGCAGTATTTT,CASSRLTAGGGGTDTQYF
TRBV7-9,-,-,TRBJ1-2,TGTGCCAGCAGCCAGACAGTTACGATAGCTAACTATGGCTACACCTTC,CASSQTVTIANYGYTF
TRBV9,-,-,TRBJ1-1,TGTGCCAGCAGCGTAGGGTATGGGAACACTGAAGCTTTCTTT,CASSVGYGNTEAFF
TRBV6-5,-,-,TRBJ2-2,TGTGCCAGCAGTTACTTATCGATACACGGGGAGCTGTTTTTT,CASSYLSIHGELFF
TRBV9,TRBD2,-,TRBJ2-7,TGTGCCAGCAGCGCCCACATAGGGACTAGCGGGGGGGACGAGCAGTACTTC,CASSAHIGTSGGDEQYF
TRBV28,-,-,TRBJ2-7,TGTGCCAGCAGTTTATTCCCGGCAGGGGCCTACGAGCAGTACTTC,CASSLFPAGAYEQYF
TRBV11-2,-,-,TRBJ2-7,TGTGCCATAAGTGGGGAAGGCAACGAGCAGTACTTC,CAISGEGNEQYF
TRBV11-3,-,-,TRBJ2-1,TGTGCCAGCAGCCCAGAGGCGGGGATCTCCTACAATGAGCAGTTCTTC,CASSPEAGISYNEQFF
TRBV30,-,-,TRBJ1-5,TGTGCCTGGAGTACAGCAGGCGGTCAGCCCCAGCATTTT,CAWSTAGGQPQHF
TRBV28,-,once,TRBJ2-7,TGTGCCAGCCAAGCCGTTCGGGAGACCTCCTACGAGCAGTACTTC,CASQAVRETSYEQYF
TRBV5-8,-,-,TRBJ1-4,TGTGCCAGCAGCCCCACAGAGGGAAAACTGTTTTTT,CASSPTEGKLFF
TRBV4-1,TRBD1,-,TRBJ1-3,TGCGCCAGCAGCCAAAGCGGACAGGCCGCTGGAAACACCATATATTTT,CASSQSGQAAGNTIYF
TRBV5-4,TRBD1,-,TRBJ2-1,TGTGCCAGCAGCTTGGCGGGAGACAGGGGGAGGAATGAGCAGTTCTTC,CASSLAGDRGRNEQFF
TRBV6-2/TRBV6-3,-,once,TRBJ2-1,TGTGCCAGCAGTTACCGCGAAAGAGGCAATGAGCAGTTCTTC,CASSYRERGNEQFF
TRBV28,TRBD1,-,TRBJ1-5,TGTGCCAGCAGTCCCTCCCGGGACAGGGCCCGCTATAGCAATCAGCCCCAGCATTTT,CASSPSRDRARYSNQPQHF
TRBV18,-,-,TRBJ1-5,TGTGCCAGCTCACTAGAGAAGGGGCAGAGCGATCAGCCCCAGCATTTT,CASSLEKGQSDQPQHF
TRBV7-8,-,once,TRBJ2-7,TGTGCCAGCAGATTGGGTCCGCTTTCCTACGAGCAGTACTTC,CASRLGPLSYEQYF
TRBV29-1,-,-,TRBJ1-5,TGCAGCGTTGGCAGGGATAGCAATCAGCCCCAGCATTTT,CSVGRDSNQPQHF
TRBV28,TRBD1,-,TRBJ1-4,TGTGCCAGCAGCTTAGGGGGCCTCAGGGCAACTAATGAAAAACTGTTTTTT,CASSLGGLRATNEKLFF
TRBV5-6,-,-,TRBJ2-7,TGTGCCAGCAGCTCCTCCTACGAGCAGTACTTC,CASSSSYEQYF
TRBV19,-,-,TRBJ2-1,TGTGCCAGTAGTATTGGAGGGGCCCAAAACAATGAGCAGTTCTTC,CASSIGGAQNNEQFF
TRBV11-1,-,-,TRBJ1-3,TGTGCCAGCAGCTTAAGAGCCTCGGGAGGAAACACCATATATTTT,CASSLRASGGNTIYF
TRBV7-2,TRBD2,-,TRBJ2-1,TGTGCCAGCAGCTTAAGCGGGAGGGCCTTGAATGAGCAGTTCTTC,CASSLSGRALNEQFF
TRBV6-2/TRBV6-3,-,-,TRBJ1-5,TGTGCCAGCAGCACCCTGGGAGGCAATCAGCCCCAGCATTTT,CASSTLGGNQPQHF
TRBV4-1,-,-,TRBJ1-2,TGCGCCAGCAGCCAAGAAGAAAACTATGGCTACACCTTC,CASSQEENYGYTF
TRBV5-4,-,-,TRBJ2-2,TGTGCCAGCAGCTGGGACTCGGGGCGCACCGGGGAGCTGTTTTTT,CASSWDSGRTGELFF
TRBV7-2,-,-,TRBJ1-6,TGTGCCAGCAGCTTAGAGGTCCCAGGGAGACCCCTCCACTTT,CASSLEVPGRPLHF
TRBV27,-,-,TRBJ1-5,TGTGCCAGCAGTGCCAGCGGGAGGGACAATCAGCCCCAGCATTTT,CASSASGRDNQPQHF
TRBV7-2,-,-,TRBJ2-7,TGTGCCAGCAGCTCGGACACCTCCTACGAGCAGTACTTC,CASSSDTSYEQYF
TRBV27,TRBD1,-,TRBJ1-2,TGTGCCAGCAGTTTACACGGACAGGGGGCGGACTATGGCTACACCTTC,CASSLHGQGADYGYTF
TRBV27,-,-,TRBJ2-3,TGTGCCAGCAGTAGACAGCGTTCTAGCACAGATACGCAGTATTTT,CASSRQRSSTDTQYF
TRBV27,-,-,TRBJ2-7,TGTGCCAGCTCTCCAAGGACGGGAGACTACGAGCAGTACTTC,CASSPRTGDYEQYF
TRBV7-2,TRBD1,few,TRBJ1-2,TGTGCCAGCAGCACCCGGACAGGGGGTTTAGCTAACTATGGCTACACCTTC,CASSTRTGGLANYGYTF
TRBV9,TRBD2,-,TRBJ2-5,TGTGCCAGCAGCGTAGCAACCGGGGGGGGATTTCAAGAGACCCAGTACTTC,CASSVATGGGFQETQYF
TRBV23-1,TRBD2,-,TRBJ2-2,TGCGCCAGCGGAAGAGCGGGGGGGACGAACACCGGGGAGCTGTTTTTT,CASGRAGGTNTGELFF
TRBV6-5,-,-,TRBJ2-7,TGTGCCAGCAGTAAGATCGAAGGCTACGAGCAGTACTTC,CASSKIEGYEQYF
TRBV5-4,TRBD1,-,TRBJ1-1,TGTGCCAGCAGCCCAGGGGGCGGGGCTGAAGCTTTCTTT,CASSPGGGAEAFF
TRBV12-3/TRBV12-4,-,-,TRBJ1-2,TGTGCCAGCAACGTTGCTCCGTCGGCCCAAAACACCTTC,CASNVAPSAQNTF
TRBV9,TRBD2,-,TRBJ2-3,TGTGCCAGCAGCGGGAGCGGGAGAGGCACAGATACGCAGTATTTT,CASSGSGRGTDTQYF
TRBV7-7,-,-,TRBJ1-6,TGTGCCAGCAGCCCCCGGGGGGATTCACCCCTCCACTTT,CASSPRGDSPLHF
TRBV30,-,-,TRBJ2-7,TGTGCCTGGAGTGCGGGGTACGAGCAGTACTTC,CAWSAGYEQYF
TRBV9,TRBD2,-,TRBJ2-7,TGTGCCAGCAGCGTAGGGGGAGGGGTCTACGAGCAGTACTTC,CASSVGGGVYEQYF
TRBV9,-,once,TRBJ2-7,TGTGCCAGCAGCGTAGGGGGTTCGTACGAGCAGTACTTC,CASSVGGSYEQYF
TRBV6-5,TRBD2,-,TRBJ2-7,TGTGCCAGCACACCGACTAGCGGGGTTTACGAGCAGTACTTC,CASTPTSGVYEQYF
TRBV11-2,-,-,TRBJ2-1,TGTGCCAGCAGCTTCGGGGCGGGCTTAAATGAGCAGTTCTTC,CASSFGAGLNEQFF
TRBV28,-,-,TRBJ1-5,TGTGCCAGCAGTTTGACGATTTCCAATCAGCCCCAGCATTTT,CASSLTISNQPQHF